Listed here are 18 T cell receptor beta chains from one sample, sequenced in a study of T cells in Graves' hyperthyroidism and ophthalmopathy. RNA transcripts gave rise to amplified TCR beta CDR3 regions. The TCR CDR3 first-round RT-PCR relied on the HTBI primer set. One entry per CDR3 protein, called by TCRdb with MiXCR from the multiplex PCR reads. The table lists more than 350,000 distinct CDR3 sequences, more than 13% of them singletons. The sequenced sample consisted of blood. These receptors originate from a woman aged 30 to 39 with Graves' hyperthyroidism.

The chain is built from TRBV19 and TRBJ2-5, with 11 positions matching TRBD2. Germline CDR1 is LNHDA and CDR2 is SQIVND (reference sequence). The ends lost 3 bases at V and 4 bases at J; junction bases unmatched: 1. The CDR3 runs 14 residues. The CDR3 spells CASSISGRAETQYF. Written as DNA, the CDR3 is TGTGCCAGTAGTATTAGCGGGAGGGCAGAGACCCAGTACTTC.

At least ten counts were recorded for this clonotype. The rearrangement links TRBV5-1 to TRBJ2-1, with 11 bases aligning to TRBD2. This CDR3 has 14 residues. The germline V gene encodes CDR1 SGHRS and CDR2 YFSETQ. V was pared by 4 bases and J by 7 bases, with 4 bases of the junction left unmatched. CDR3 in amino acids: CASSPPSGRNEQFF. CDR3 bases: TGCGCCAGCAGCCCCCCTAGCGGGAGGAATGAGCAGTTCTTC.

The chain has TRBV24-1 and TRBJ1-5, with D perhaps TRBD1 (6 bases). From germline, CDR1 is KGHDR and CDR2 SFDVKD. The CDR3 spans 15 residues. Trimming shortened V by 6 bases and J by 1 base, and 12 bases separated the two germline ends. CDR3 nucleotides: TGTGCCACCAGTCCACGTACAGGGAGCAATCAGCCCCAGCATTTT. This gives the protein CATSPRTGSNQPQHF.

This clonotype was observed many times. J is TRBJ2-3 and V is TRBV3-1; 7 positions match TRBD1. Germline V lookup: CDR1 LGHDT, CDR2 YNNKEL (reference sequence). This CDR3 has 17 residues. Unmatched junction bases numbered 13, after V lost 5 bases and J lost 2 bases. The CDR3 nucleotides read TGTGCCAGCAGCGAATCTCCGGGACAGTCACACACAGATACGCAGTATTTT. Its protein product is CASSESPGQSHTDTQYF.

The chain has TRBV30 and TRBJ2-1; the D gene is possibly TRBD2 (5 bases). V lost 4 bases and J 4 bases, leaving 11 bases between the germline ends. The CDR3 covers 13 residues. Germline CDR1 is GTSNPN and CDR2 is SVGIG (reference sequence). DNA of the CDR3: TGTGCCTGGAACCAGCGGAGTTACAATGAGCAGTTCTTC. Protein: CAWNQRSYNEQFF.

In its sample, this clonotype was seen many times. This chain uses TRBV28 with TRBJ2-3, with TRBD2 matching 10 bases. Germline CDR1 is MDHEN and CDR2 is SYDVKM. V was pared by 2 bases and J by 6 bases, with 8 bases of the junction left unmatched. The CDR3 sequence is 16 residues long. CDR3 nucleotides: TGTGCCAGCAGTTTAGCAACTAGCGGGAAAGGTGATACGCAGTATTTT. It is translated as CASSLATSGKGDTQYF.

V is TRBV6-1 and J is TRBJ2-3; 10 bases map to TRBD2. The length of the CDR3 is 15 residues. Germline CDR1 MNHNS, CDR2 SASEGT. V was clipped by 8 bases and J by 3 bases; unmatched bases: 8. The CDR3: CASGVAGGITDTQYF. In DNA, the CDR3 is TGTGCCAGCGGAGTAGCGGGAGGAATAACAGATACGCAGTATTTT.

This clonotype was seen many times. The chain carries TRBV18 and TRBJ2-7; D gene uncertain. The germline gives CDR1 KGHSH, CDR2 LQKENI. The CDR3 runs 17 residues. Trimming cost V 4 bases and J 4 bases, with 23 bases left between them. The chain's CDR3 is CASSLTHFTNPNYEQYF. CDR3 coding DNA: TGTGCCAGCTCACTTACTCACTTCACAAATCCCAATTACGAGCAGTACTTC.

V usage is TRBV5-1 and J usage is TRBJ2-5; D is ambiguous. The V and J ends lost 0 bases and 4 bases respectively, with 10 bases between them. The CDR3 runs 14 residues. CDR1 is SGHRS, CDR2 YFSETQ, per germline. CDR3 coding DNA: TGCGCCAGCAGCTTGGAGGGCCTAAGAGAGACCCAGTACTTC. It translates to CASSLEGLRETQYF.

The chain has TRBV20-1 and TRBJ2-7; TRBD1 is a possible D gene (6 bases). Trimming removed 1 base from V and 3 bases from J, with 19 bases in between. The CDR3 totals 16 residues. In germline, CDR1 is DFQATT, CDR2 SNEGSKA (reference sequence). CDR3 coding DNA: TGCAGTGCTAGAGCCTTGGAGGTGGGGGCGATCTACGAGCAGTACTTC. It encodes CSARALEVGAIYEQYF.

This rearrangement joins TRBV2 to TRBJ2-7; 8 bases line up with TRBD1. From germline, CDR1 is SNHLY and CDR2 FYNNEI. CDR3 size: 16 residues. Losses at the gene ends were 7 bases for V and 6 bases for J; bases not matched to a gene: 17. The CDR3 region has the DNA TGTGCCAGCACCGGGGGAATGGCAGGGGGCTTGGGCGAGCAGTACTTC. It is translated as CASTGGMAGGLGEQYF.

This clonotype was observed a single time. CDR3 residues: CASSLGLVGPQHF. The CDR3 coding sequence is TGTGCCAGCAGCTTGGGGTTGGTCGGGCCCCAGCATTTT. V gene TRBV7-9 combines with J gene TRBJ1-5; unclear D gene. The V end lost 3 bases, the J end lost 9 bases, and 12 bases lay between the germline ends. Germline CDR1 reads SEHNR; CDR2 reads FQNEAQ (reference sequence). The CDR3 loop spans 13 amino acids.

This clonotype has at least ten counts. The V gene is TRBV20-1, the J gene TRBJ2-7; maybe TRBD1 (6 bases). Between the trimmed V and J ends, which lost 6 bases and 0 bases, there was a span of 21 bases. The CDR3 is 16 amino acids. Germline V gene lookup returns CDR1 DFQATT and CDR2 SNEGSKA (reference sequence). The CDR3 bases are TGCAGTGCGCTTCCCCTCGACAGGACCAACTCCTACGAGCAGTACTTC. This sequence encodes CSALPLDRTNSYEQYF.

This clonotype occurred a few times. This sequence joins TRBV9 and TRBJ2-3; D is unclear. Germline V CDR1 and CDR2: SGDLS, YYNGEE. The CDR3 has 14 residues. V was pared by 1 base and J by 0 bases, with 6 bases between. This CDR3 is CASSVYTSTDTQYF. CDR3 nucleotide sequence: TGTGCCAGCAGCGTATACACTAGCACAGATACGCAGTATTTT.

For the CDR3, the DNA is TGCGCCAGCAGCCAACCTACAGCGAACACCGGGGAGCTGTTTTTT. Amino acids: CASSQPTANTGELFF. The rearrangement uses TRBV4-1 and TRBJ2-2; D uncertain. This CDR3 region has 15 residues. Trimming stripped 2 bases from V and 0 bases from J, with 7 bases between. CDR1 and CDR2 (germline): MGHRA, YSYEKL.

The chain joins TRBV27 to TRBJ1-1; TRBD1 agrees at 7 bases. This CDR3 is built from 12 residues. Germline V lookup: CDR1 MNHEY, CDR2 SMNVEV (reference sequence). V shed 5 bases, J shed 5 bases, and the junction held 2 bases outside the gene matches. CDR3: CASSEQGTEAFF. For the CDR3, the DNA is TGTGCCAGCAGTGAACAGGGGACTGAAGCTTTCTTT.

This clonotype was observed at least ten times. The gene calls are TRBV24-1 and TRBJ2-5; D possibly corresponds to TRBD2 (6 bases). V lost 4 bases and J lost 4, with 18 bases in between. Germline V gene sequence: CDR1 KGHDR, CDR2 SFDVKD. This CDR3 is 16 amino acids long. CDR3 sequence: CATSDPHRGYVETQYF. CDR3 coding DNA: TGTGCCACCAGTGACCCGCATCGGGGGTACGTAGAGACCCAGTACTTC.

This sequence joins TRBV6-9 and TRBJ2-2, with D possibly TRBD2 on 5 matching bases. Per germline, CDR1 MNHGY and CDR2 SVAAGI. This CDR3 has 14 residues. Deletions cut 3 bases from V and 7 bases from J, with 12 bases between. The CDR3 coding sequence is TGTGCCAGCAGTTACGCCCGGGCGGGCGGGGAGCTGTTTTTT. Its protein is CASSYARAGGELFF.